This TCR beta chain was recovered during a study of shared clonotypes between healthy human individuals. The data were produced by immunoSEQ multiplex PCR, yet TCRdb's version contains in-frame clones alone and is incomplete. Of approximately 1,000,000 clones listed, 77% are singletons. With respect to this clone: Its specificity is not known.

Each of the donors was a healthy adult who was HIV-negative and had not had a recent acute infection or vaccination. This CDR3 is 18 amino acids long. From germline, CDR1 is SGDLS and CDR2 YYNGEE. Deletions cut 3 bases from V and 0 bases from J, with 20 bases between. Study-wide findings and caveats: Non-shared clonotypes had lower generation probabilities than clonotypes shared by all four sorted-subset donors. Between a few donors, naive CD4 clonotypes were shared at a level of about 5%.

Sequences were obtained from memory CD4+ T cells from PBMCs. Subset meaning: CD45RA-negative fraction. This TCR was sampled from a man between 18 and 29 years old in good health. Some clones in this sample may be carry-over from other donors' samples. V and J are TRBV9 and TRBJ2-3; TRBD2 might be the D (5 bases). The CDR3 loop reads CASSADYGGNPSTDTQYF. The CDR3 bases are TGTGCCAGCAGCGCCGACTATGGAGGCAACCCAAGCACAGATACGCAGTATTTT.